Given below is one T cell receptor beta chain in context. The antigen is unknown. This entry is derived from a study of blood T cells in healthy people across ages. Study findings and constraints: In long-lived donors, naive CD4+ cell counts and diversity exceeded those of aged donors.

Individuals who donated were healthy Caucasians from Russia aged roughly 6 to 100. Each individual donor underwent a draw of about 9.1 milliliters of peripheral blood. Whenever a sample was processed, at least 7 million PBMCs were isolated. The CDR3 has 16 residues. Germline V gives CDR1 SGHTA, CDR2 FQGNSA. Germline trimming cut 0 bases from V and 11 bases from J; bases unmatched to any gene: 14. Using a J-beta primer mix together with a sample-barcoded 5' primer, a second PCR was run for roughly 6 to 11 cycles. TCRdb reprocessed the 5' RACE reads with MiXCR, giving one entry per CDR3 protein. Of roughly 1.5 million distinct CDR3 sequences listed, approximately 42% are singletons.

This receptor was identified in a woman under 30 in good health. The chain uses TRBV7-2 and TRBJ2-5; 8 nucleotides align to TRBD2. Specimen: blood. CDR3 sequence: CASSLAWSGPGGEQYF. DNA for the CDR3: TGTGCCAGCAGCTTAGCGTGGAGCGGGCCCGGGGGGGAGCAGTACTTC.